These 6 T cell receptor beta chains were all obtained from the same sample, sequenced in a study of cytomegalovirus exposure and HLA in healthy donors. Vbeta (60) and Jbeta (13) primers were used in the PCR. Produced via immunoSEQ multiplex PCR; TCRdb's table is partial and in-frame only. The table shows over 120,000 clones, with approximately 84% occurring only once. The sample comprised PBMCs. These receptors came from a man aged 25 to 40 in good health and CMV-seropositive.

This chain connects TRBV5-1 to TRBJ2-1; 7 nucleotides align to TRBD2. The CDR3 has 17 residues. V lost 0 bases and J lost 1; bases outside the gene matches: 7. Per germline, CDR1 SGHRS and CDR2 YFSETQ. The CDR3 DNA reads TGCGCCAGCAGCTTGGGGGGGGGAGCTATATCCTACAATGAGCAGTTCTTC. As protein: CASSLGGGAISYNEQFF.

In its sample, this clone was seen once. This sequence joins TRBV9 and TRBJ2-3, with D perhaps TRBD1 (6 bases). The CDR3 contains 13 residues. V lost 4 bases, J lost 2 bases, and 8 bases lay in between. Germline V gene data show CDR1 as SGDLS and CDR2 as YYNGEE. The CDR3 sequence is CASSPGHTDTQYF. For the CDR3, the DNA is TGTGCCAGCAGCCCGGGACACACAGATACGCAGTATTTT.

V gene TRBV6-5 combines with J gene TRBJ2-7, with D perhaps matching TRBD2 (7 bases). This CDR3 is 16 amino acids long. Germline V lookup: CDR1 MNHEY, CDR2 SVGAGI. The V end was cut by 2 bases, the J end by 4 bases, with 18 bases between. CDR3 region: CASSYGAGAYGYEQYF. CDR3 nucleotide sequence: TGTGCCAGCAGTTACGGCGCGGGGGCTTATGGGTACGAGCAGTACTTC.

V gene TRBV7-9 combines with J gene TRBJ2-5, with 9 bases matching TRBD1. The CDR3 has 16 amino acids. V lost 1 base to trimming and J lost 2 bases; unmatched junction nucleotides: 5. Germline V gene data show CDR1 as SEHNR and CDR2 as FQNEAQ (reference sequence). For the CDR3, the DNA is TGTGCCAGCAGCTTAGGGGTACAGGGGGCGCAAGAGACCCAGTACTTC. Amino acids: CASSLGVQGAQETQYF.

The chain combines TRBV30 with TRBJ1-4; D gene unclear. From germline, CDR1 is GTSNPN and CDR2 SVGIG (reference sequence). The CDR3 loop spans 15 amino acids. The germline V and J ends were trimmed by 3 bases and 7 bases, with 18 bases remaining between them. The CDR3 sequence is CAWSDGHQVGEKLFF. The CDR3 DNA follows: TGTGCCTGGAGCGACGGTCACCAGGTCGGTGAAAAACTGTTTTTT.

This chain links TRBV4-1 with TRBJ2-3, with 13 nucleotides matching TRBD2. Unmatched junction bases numbered 5, after V lost 0 bases and J lost 5 bases. This CDR3 is 17 amino acids long. Germline CDR1 is MGHRA and CDR2 is YSYEKL. CDR3 sequence (DNA): TGCGCCAGCAGCCAAGAACTAGCGGGGGGGAAGGGAGATACGCAGTATTTT. Its protein product is CASSQELAGGKGDTQYF.